This T cell receptor beta chain was identified in a study of shared clonotypes between healthy human individuals (dated by TCRdb to 2020 to 2021). Background for the entire study: The cohort comprised two women and three men aged 18 to 49 years. Between about 0.94 and 10 billion PBMCs per donor were obtained by leukapheresis. Different laboratories and diverse techniques were used to prepare libraries and sequence TCR repertoires, to increase sequencing depth and limit assay-specific biases. Blood TCR repertoires of roughly 5 healthy adults were deeply sequenced to estimate repertoire size and the extent of clonotype sharing between individuals. For each donor, CD4 naive and CD4 memory were each given three plates, CD8 naive was given two plates, and CD8 memory was given one plate. The paper's findings and limits, for the study overall: The small number of donors limited the genetic and exposure-history diversity represented. Across a few donors, roughly 5% of naive CD4, roughly 3.8% of naive CD8, about 2.3% of memory CD4, and 0.4% to 0.45% of memory CD8 clonotypes were shared. Compared with non-shared clonotypes, the clonotypes found in all four sorted-subset donors had higher generation probabilities. Rarefaction of sorted-subset datasets indicated incomplete sequencing despite the large sequencing depth. Pairwise subsampling led to the expectation that sequencing depth would affect the degree of clonotype sharing among donors. Sampling was limited to blood, and TCR repertoires in tissue likely differ from TCR repertoires in blood. Naive subsets generally had larger estimated clonotype richness than memory subsets.

On this clone itself: Its specific antigen is unknown. The record has no base qualities; no much larger clone is one base away.

Using the deep immunoSEQ assay, multiplex PCR amplified TCR CDR3 regions from genomic DNA. Extracted genomic DNA from each cell subset was spread evenly across all wells of several immunoSEQ 96-well plates, with each plate serving as a replicate. For sorted subsets, around 200 ng genomic DNA, equal to about 30,000 T cell genomes, was loaded into each replicate PCR. The purified libraries were quantified using a Qubit 3.0 fluorometer, sized with a Bioanalyzer 2100, and then quantified again using the KAPA Library Quantification kit. Each immunoSEQ 96-well plate was sequenced on its own single-read 150-cycle Illumina NextSeq 550 flow cell. Concerning the study's data processing: Because the immunoSEQ output included only junctional sequences and no quality scores, the filtering could not be the same as the filtering used for full-length reads. Sequences were annotated with PyIR, a Python wrapper for IgBLAST v1.9, and V/J genes and CDR3 were assigned using IMGT germline references. Reads were filtered out if the reads had weak V/J assignments (E-value above 1e-6), no CDR3, stop codons, out-of-frame junctions, or ambiguous translated residues. V3J clonotypes were defined as sequences sharing the same inferred V gene, J gene, and CDR3 amino acid sequence. Percentage overlap between repertoires was computed as shared unique clonotypes divided by the size of the smaller repertoire. Three approaches were used to assess repertoire richness: RTK rarefaction, the Chao1 estimator, and Recon v2.1 estimates of unobserved clonotypes. For all TCRbeta clonotypes obtained by the gDNA method from a few donors, generation probabilities were computed with OLGA. The source is immuneACCESS, and TCRdb retained only in-frame sequences with V and J called. Part of the clones is not carried over; for the studies checked, unresolved V genes explain less than half of this, and the remainder is unexplained. V and J calls and clone size are those listed in that table; D and trimming were worked out from the DNA. This sample holds fewer than 1.4 million clones; 70% to 80% were observed only once. The ten most abundant clones make up roughly 0.57% of the sample.

Its CDR3 holds 15 amino acids, cysteine through phenylalanine. The retained sequence is limited to the CDR3, 45 bases, with the frame set at the first base. Trimming at the junction amounts to 3 bases on V and 0 bases on J, and the germline ends lie 9 bases apart. According to the germline V gene, CDR1 reads ENHRY and CDR2 reads SYGVKD. The donors were healthy, HIV-negative adults who had no recently reported acute infections or vaccinations. Only Caucasian adults living in Nashville, Tennessee, USA were represented among the donors. Magnetic negative selection was used to enrich CD4+ T cells, after which naive cells were positively selected on CD45RA and the negative fraction became the memory subset. Blood was obtained by leukapheresis, after which PBMCs were separated by Ficoll-Histopaque density gradient centrifugation and cryopreserved in liquid nitrogen vapor phase. Analytical flow cytometry was used to check the purity and quantity of each magnetically sorted T cell population. Genomic DNA was isolated from each sorted fraction and quantified by UV absorbance on a Nanodrop 2000c.

The rearrangement combines TRBV10-3 with TRBJ2-1, with the D assignment possibly TRBD1 or TRBD2, given 5 matching bases for each. Sequencing input: memory CD4+ T cells from PBMCs. The sample's cell subset or site label, in plain terms: CD45RA-negative fraction. The source is a man aged 18 to 30 in good health. Some clones in this sample may be carry-over from other donors' samples. The CDR3 protein is CAISDPGSSYNEQFF. The nucleotide sequence is TGTGCCATCAGTGATCCAGGGAGCTCCTACAATGAGCAGTTCTTC.